This T cell receptor (beta chain) comes out of a study of radiotherapy plus CTLA-4 blockade in lung cancer. Study-wide context: Overall, around 18% of patients showed an objective response, while roughly 28% attained disease control. Overall study results and limits: In blood, early T cell clone dynamics reportedly predicted response best, together with interferon-beta.

The protocol was immunoSEQ multiplex PCR, while the TCRdb copy is restricted to in-frame clones and leaves out a portion. The sample has approximately 32,000 clones; roughly 71% are singletons. Regarding this clone: Its cognate antigen is unknown.

Germline V gene lookup returns CDR1 SGHKS and CDR2 YYEKEE (reference sequence). The CDR3 length is 20 residues. Trimming at V came to 0 bases and at J to 3 bases, leaving 13 bases not matched to a gene. Focal radiation plus CTLA-4 blockade with ipilimumab was administered to patients who had chemo-refractory metastatic non-small-cell lung cancer. This receptor was taken from a human donor with non-small cell lung cancer who had stable disease on radiotherapy plus ipilimumab. The input for sequencing was peripheral blood, taken from a patient treated with radiotherapy plus ipilimumab. The V gene is TRBV5-5, the J gene TRBJ2-3; 13 bases match TRBD2. CDR3 amino acids: CASSLAPLRTSGSGTDTQYF. The DNA for the CDR3 is TGTGCCAGCAGCTTGGCCCCGTTACGGACTAGCGGGAGTGGAACAGATACGCAGTATTTT.